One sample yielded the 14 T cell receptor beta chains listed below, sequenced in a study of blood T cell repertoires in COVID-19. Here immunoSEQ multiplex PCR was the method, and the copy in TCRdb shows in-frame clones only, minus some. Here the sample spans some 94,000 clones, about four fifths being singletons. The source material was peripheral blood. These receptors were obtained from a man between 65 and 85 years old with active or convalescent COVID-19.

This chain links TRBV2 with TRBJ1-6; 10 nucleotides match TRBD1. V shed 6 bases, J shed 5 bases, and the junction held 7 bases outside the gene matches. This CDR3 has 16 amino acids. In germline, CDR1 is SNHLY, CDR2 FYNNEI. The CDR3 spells CASRGGTGVHNSPLHF. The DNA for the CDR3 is TGTGCCAGCAGGGGTGGGACAGGGGTGCATAATTCACCCCTCCACTTT.

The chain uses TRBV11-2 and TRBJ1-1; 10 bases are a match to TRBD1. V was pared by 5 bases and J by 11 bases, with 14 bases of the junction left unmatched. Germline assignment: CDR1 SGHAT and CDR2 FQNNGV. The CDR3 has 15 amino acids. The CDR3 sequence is CASSDVRRDRGDAFF. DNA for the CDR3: TGTGCCAGCAGCGATGTTAGAAGGGACAGGGGCGATGCTTTCTTT.

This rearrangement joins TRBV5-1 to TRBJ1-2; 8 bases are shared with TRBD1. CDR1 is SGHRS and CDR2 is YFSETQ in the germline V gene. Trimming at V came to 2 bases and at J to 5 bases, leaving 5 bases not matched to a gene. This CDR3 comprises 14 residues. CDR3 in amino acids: CASSLQGEIYGYTF. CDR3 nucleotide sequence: TGCGCCAGCAGCTTACAGGGGGAGATTTATGGCTACACCTTC.

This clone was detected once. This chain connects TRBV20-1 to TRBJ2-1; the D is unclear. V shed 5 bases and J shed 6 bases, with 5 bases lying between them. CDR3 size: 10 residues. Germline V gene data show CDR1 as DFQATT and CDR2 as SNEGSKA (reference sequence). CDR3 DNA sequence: TGCAGTGCTCACATCAATGAGCAGTTCTTC. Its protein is CSAHINEQFF.

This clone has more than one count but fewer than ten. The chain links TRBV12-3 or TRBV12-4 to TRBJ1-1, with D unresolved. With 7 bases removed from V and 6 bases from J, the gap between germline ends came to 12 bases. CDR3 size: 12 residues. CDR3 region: CASITYPPEAFF. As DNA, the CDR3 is TGTGCCAGCATTACATACCCCCCTGAAGCTTTCTTT.

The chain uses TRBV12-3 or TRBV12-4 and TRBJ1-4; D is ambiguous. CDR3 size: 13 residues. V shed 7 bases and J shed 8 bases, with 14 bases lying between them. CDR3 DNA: TGTGCCAGCATGGTTTGGGCGGGGGAAAAACTGTTTTTT. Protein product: CASMVWAGEKLFF.

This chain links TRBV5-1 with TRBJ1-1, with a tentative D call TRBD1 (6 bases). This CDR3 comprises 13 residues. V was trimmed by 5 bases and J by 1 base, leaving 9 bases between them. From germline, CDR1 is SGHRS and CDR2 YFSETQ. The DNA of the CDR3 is TGCGCCAGCAGGGCACAGGGGAACACTGAAGCTTTCTTT. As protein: CASRAQGNTEAFF.

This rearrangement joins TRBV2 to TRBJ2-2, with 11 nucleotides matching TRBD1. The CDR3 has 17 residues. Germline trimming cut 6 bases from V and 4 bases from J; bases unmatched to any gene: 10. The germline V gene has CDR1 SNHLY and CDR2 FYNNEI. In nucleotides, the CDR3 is TGTGCCAGCAGGCTGGACAGGGGGCGCCTAGGCACCGGGGAGCTGTTTTTT. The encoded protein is CASRLDRGRLGTGELFF.

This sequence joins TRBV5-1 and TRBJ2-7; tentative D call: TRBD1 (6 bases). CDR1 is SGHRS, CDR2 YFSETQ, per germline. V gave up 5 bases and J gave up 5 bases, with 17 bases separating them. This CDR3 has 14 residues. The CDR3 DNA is TGCGCCAGCAGTACCCAACAGGGTTACGACGAGCAGTACTTC. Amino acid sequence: CASSTQQGYDEQYF.

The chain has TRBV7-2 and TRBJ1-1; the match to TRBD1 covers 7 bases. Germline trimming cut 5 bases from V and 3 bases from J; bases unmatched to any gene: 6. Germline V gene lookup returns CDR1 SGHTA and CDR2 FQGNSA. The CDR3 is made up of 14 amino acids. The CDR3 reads CASSEVQGYTEAFF. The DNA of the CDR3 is TGTGCCAGCAGCGAAGTACAGGGGTACACTGAAGCTTTCTTT. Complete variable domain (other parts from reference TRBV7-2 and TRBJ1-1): GAGVSQSPSNKVTEKGKDVELRCDPISGHTALYWYRQSLGQGLEFLIYFQGNSAPDKSGLPSDRFSAERTGGSVSTLTIQRTQQEDSAVYLCASSEVQGYTEAFFGQGTRLTVV.

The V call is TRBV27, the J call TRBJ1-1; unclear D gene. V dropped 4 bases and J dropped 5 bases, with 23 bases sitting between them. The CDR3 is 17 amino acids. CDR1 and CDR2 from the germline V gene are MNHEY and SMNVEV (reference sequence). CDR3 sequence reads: CASSSPPGVGIPTEAFF. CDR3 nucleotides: TGTGCCAGCAGTTCTCCCCCCGGGGTGGGGATTCCGACTGAAGCTTTCTTT.

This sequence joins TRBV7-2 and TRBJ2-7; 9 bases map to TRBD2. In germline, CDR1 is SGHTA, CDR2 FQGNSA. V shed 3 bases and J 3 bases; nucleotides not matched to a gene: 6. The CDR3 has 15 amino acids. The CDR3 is CASSFSSGVIYEQYF. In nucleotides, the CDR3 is TGTGCCAGCAGCTTTTCTAGCGGGGTCATCTACGAGCAGTACTTC.

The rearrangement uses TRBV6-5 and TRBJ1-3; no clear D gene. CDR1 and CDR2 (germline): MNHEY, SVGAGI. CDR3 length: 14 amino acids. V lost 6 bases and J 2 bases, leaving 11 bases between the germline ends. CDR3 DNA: TGTGCCAGCAGCCCAGGCTGGACTGGAAACACCATATATTTT. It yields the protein CASSPGWTGNTIYF.

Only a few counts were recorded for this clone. This CDR3 is CASSVGGYPEETQYF. The CDR3 coding sequence is TGTGCCAGCAGCGTAGGGGGCTACCCCGAGGAGACCCAGTACTTC. V and J are TRBV9 and TRBJ2-5, with a possible D match to TRBD1 (5 bases). The CDR3 runs 15 residues. Germline values: CDR1 SGDLS, CDR2 YYNGEE. Trimming removed 0 bases at V and 5 bases at J, with 14 bases between.